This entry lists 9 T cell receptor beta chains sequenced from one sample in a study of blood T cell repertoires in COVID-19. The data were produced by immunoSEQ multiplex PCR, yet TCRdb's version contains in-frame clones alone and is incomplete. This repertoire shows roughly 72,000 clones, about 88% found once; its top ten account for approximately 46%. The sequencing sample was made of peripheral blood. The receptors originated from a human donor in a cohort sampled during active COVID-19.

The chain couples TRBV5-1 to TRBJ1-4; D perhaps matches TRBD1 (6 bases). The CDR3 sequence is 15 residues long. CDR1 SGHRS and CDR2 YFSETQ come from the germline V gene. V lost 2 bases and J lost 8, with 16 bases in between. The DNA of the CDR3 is TGCGCCAGCAGCTTATCAGGGGATTTTAGCGAAAAACTGTTTTTT. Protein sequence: CASSLSGDFSEKLFF.

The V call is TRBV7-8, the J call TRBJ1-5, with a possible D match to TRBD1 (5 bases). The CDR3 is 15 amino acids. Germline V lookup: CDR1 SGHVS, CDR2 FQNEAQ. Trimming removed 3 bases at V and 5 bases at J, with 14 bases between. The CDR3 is CASSFLAGQDQPQHF. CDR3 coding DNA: TGTGCCAGCAGCTTCTTAGCGGGGCAAGATCAGCCCCAGCATTTT.

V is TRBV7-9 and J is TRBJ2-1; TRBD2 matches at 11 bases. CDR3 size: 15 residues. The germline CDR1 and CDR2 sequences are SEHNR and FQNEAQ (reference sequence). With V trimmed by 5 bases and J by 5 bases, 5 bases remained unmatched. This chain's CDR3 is CASSPTSGRDNEQFF. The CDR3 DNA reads TGTGCCAGCAGCCCTACTAGCGGGAGAGACAATGAGCAGTTCTTC.

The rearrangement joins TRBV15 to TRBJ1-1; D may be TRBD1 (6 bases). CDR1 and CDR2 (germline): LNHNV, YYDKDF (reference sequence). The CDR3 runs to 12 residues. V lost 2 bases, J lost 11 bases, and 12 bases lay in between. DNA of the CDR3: TGTGCCACCAGCAGAACAGGGCAGGGGGCTTTCTTT. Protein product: CATSRTGQGAFF.

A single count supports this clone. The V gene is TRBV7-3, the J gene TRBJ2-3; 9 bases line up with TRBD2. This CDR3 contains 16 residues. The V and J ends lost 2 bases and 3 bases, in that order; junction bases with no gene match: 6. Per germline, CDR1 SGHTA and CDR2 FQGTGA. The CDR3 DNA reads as TGTGCCAGCAGCTTAGGGGCGGGAGGGACTACAGATACGCAGTATTTT. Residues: CASSLGAGGTTDTQYF.

The CDR3 nucleotides read TGTGCCAGCAGCTACGATGGAGCGGGGGGGCATGACCAGTACTTC. Encoded protein: CASSYDGAGGHDQYF. The chain couples TRBV9 to TRBJ2-5, with 10 nucleotides matching TRBD2. The V segment lost 4 bases and the J segment 10 bases; nucleotides outside the gene matches: 13. This CDR3 comprises 15 residues. Germline lookup yields CDR1 SGDLS and CDR2 YYNGEE.

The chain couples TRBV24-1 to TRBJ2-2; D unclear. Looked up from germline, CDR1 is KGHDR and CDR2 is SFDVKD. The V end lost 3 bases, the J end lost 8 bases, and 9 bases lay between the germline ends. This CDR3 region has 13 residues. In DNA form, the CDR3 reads TGTGCCACCAGTGATCCCGGTGGTGGGGAGCTGTTTTTT. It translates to CATSDPGGGELFF.

The CDR3 is CASSTPTSGSTDTQYF. CDR3 coding DNA: TGTGCCAGTAGTACCCCGACTAGCGGTAGCACAGATACGCAGTATTTT. The gene calls are TRBV19 and TRBJ2-3; the match to TRBD2 covers 9 bases. This CDR3 has 16 residues. V dropped 4 bases and J dropped 0; count of bases not matched to a gene: 5. Germline V gene data show CDR1 as LNHDA and CDR2 as SQIVND (reference sequence).

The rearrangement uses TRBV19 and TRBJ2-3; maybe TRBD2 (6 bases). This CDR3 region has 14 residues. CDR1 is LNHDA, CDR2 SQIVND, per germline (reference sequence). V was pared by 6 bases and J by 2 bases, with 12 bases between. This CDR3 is CASSGDLTTDTQYF. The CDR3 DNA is TGTGCCAGTAGCGGGGACTTAACCACAGATACGCAGTATTTT.